Following are 16 T cell receptor beta chains from one sample sequenced in a study of monozygotic twins with inflammatory bowel disease. Reprocessing the 5' RACE reads, TCRdb reports a single entry for every CDR3 protein and omits DNA. Its listing shows approximately 200,000 distinct CDR3 sequences. Sequencing was performed on blood. The receptors originated from a human donor with ulcerative colitis or Crohn's disease, or a healthy co-twin of an affected twin (not recorded which).

The V gene is TRBV12-3 or TRBV12-4, the J gene TRBJ2-2; there is no DNA to check the TCRdb D call of TRBD1. This CDR3 is 14 amino acids long. The CDR3 sequence is CASTPQSLTGELFF.

The genes are TRBV3-1 and TRBJ1-5. In germline, CDR1 is LGHDT, CDR2 YNNKEL (reference sequence). CDR3 length: 12 residues. The CDR3 reads CASSQGGGPQHF.

The rearrangement joins TRBV20-1 to TRBJ1-6; with no DNA, the TCRdb D assignment of TRBD1 cannot be verified. Germline V gene lookup returns CDR1 DFQATT and CDR2 SNEGSKA (reference sequence). This CDR3 is 14 amino acids long. The chain's CDR3 is CSARQGGSDSPLHF.

The chain has TRBV4-1 and TRBJ1-1. CDR1 and CDR2 (germline): MGHRA, YSYEKL. The CDR3 runs to 15 residues. CDR3 sequence: CASSQDGIRNTEAFF.

This chain connects TRBV7-2 to TRBJ1-6; the TRBD1 assignment by TCRdb is unverifiable without DNA. Per the germline V gene, CDR1 is SGHTA and CDR2 is FQGNSA. This CDR3 comprises 16 residues. CDR3 loop: CASSLLATGNNSPLHF.

V is TRBV10-3 and J is TRBJ2-3. The CDR3 is 14 residues long. Per germline, CDR1 ENHRY and CDR2 SYGVKD. Here the CDR3 reads CAISERADSDTQYF.

The chain links TRBV10-3 to TRBJ2-7; TCRdb lists TRBD1, though no DNA is available to test this call. Looked up from germline, CDR1 is ENHRY and CDR2 is SYGVKD. The CDR3 runs 18 residues. The chain's CDR3 is CAISEPGTGTRLSGEQYF.

This chain connects TRBV29-1 to TRBJ2-2; TCRdb picks TRBD2, but there is no DNA to check that call. Germline V lookup: CDR1 SQVTM, CDR2 ANQGSEA. The CDR3 extends over 16 amino acids. CDR3 protein: CSVLRTSGGYTGELFF.

This sequence joins TRBV7-3 and TRBJ1-1. The CDR3 contains 14 residues. CDR1 is SGHTA, CDR2 FQGTGA, per germline. The CDR3: CASSPVGGAGEAFF. Together with reference TRBV7-3 and TRBJ1-1, the CDR3 gives the full variable domain: GAGVSQTPSNKVTEKGKYVELRCDPISGHTALYWYRQSLGQGPEFLIYFQGTGAADDSGLPNDRFFAVRPEGSVSTLKIQRTERGDSAVYLCASSPVGGAGEAFFGQGTRLTVV.

The chain has TRBV7-8 and TRBJ1-3. Germline assignment: CDR1 SGHVS and CDR2 FQNEAQ. The CDR3 sequence is 12 residues long. CDR3 loop: CASTLSGNTIYF.

The J gene is TRBJ2-3, the V gene TRBV6-4. Germline V lookup: CDR1 MRHNA, CDR2 SNTAGT. The CDR3 is made up of 13 amino acids. The CDR3: CASSDRGSDTQYF.

The genes are TRBV5-4 and TRBJ1-4; TCRdb's assignment of TRBD1 cannot be checked, as there is no DNA. The CDR3 totals 15 residues. Per germline, CDR1 SGHNT and CDR2 YYREEE (reference sequence). The CDR3 here is CASSFSQGVGEKLFF.

CDR3 protein: CASSFEGLDTEAFF. This sequence joins TRBV5-1 and TRBJ1-1. There are 14 residues in the CDR3. Germline CDR1 reads SGHRS; CDR2 reads YFSETQ.

The chain employs TRBV11-2 and TRBJ2-3. The CDR3 has 15 residues. Germline-derived CDR1 and CDR2 are SGHAT and FQNNGV. The CDR3 here is CASSLGAYGTDTQYF.

This rearrangement joins TRBV18 to TRBJ1-3. Germline CDR1 and CDR2: KGHSH and LQKENI. This CDR3 is built from 13 residues. The CDR3 sequence: CASTSPQSNTIYF. Full variable domain (outside the CDR3, taken from reference TRBV18 and TRBJ1-3): NAGVMQNPRHLVRRRGQEARLRCSPMKGHSHVYWYRQLPEEGLKFMVYLQKENIIDESGMPKERFSAEFPKEGPSILRIQQVVRGDSAAYFCASTSPQSNTIYFGEGSWLTVV.

The chain has TRBV11-2 and TRBJ1-6. Germline lookup yields CDR1 SGHAT and CDR2 FQNNGV. This CDR3 has 15 amino acids. This chain's CDR3 is CASSLEGNLNSPLHF.